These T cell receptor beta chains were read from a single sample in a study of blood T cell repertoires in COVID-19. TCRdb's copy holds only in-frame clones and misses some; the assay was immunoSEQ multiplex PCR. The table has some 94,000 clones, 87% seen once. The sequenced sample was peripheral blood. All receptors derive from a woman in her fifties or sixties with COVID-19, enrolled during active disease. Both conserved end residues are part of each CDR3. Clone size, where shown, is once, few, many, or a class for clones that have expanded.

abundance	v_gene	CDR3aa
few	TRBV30	CAWSVPRTAPGSPLHF
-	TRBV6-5	CASSTRGDQPQHF
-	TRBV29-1	CSVSPGLAVSYEQYF
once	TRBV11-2	CASSPEGGQGNQPQHF
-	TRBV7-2	CASRGPGDSYNEQFF
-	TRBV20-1	CSAERGGEQFF
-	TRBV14	CASSPRTGRSMNTEAFF
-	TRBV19	CASSMRQGMQYF
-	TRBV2	CASSEGGLAGLDTQYF
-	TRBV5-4	CASSGDRSSYEQYF
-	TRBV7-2	CASSQGLASGELFF
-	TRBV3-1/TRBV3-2	CASRRTGTGTGYGYTF
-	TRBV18	CASSPFPETQYF
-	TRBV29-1	CSVENRLNYGYTF
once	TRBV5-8	CASSGRGLAVETQYF
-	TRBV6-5	CASSWGTGRDSPLHF
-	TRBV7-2	CASSFSTDTQYF
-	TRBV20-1	CSASQPPGELGYTF
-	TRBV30	CAWARGGDTEAFF
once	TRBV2	CASSELTGMNTEAFF
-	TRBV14	CASSPNSNYYEQYF
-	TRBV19	CASSTPQGRSYTF
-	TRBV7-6	CLSDRPCSGNTIYF
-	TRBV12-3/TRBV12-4	CASRGHANTEAFF
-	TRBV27	CASSPRTAGPLHF
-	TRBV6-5	CASKRQGDYGYTF
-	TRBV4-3	CASSQDRGVADTQYF
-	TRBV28	CASGGLGTAYNEQFF
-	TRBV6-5	CASSRGQAGYEQYF
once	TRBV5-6	CASSGLRNEKLFF
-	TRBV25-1	CASRREGGSYNEQFF
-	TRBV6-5	CASSYRGQDYGYTF
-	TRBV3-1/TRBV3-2	CASSPDSGQGPNTEAFF
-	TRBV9	CASSVEKGAAGELFF
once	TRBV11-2	CASSRLAGGLNEQFF
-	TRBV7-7	CASSLSGGAVGTDTQYF
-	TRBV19	CASSLSGNGNSPLHF
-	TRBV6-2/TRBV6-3	CASTPLGTDTEAFF
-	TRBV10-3	CAISEEVSPLHF
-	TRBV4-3	CASSHRWRGGINQPQHF
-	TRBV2	CASSDVTSAEAFF
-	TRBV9	CASTPQGTANTEAFF
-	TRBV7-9	CASSLGDRGREKLFF
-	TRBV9	CASSVRQADSPLHF
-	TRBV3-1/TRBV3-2	CASSRGTSGGRFTSTDTQYF
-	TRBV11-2	CASSTGEGNTIYF
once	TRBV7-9	CASSPSGSGYEQYF
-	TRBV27	CASSWGGRGISPLHF
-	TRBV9	CASSVERGHRGNEQFF
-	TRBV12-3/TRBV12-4	CASSLGTGYEQYF